This T cell receptor (beta chain) was captured in a study of identical twins. After template switching added a universal primer site, the resulting cDNA carried unique molecular identifiers. TCRdb itself ran the 5' RACE reads through MiXCR, one entry per CDR3 protein. The data show around 960,000 distinct CDR3 sequences, 9% to 15% seen once. There are 13 residues in the CDR3. The V and J ends lost 7 bases and 3 bases, in that order; junction bases with no gene match: 6. The germline CDR1 and CDR2 sequences are SGHRS and YFSETQ. These same records also appear under a second study, on yellow fever vaccine responses in identical twins.

The V call is TRBV5-1, the J call TRBJ2-7; 8 bases map to TRBD1. This clonotype was sampled from a woman under 30 in good health. Sequencing was performed on PBMCs. The CDR3 nucleotides read TGCGCCAGCGCCCTTGGACAGGGCTACGAGCAGTACTTC. Translation: CASALGQGYEQYF.